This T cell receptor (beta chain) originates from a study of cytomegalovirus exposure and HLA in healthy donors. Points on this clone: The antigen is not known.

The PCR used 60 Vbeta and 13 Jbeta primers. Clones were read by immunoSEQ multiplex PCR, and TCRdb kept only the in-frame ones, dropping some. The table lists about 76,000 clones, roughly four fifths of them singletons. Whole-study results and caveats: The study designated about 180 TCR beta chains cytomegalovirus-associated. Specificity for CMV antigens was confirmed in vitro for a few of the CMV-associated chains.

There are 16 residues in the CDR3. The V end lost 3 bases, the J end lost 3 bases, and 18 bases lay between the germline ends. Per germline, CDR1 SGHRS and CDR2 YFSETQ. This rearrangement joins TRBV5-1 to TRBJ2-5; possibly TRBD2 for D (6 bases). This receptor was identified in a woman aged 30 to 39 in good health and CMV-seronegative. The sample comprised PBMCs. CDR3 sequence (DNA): TGCGCCAGCAGCTCCGGAGGGGCGGAGCGTAAAGAGACCCAGTACTTC. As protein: CASSSGGAERKETQYF.